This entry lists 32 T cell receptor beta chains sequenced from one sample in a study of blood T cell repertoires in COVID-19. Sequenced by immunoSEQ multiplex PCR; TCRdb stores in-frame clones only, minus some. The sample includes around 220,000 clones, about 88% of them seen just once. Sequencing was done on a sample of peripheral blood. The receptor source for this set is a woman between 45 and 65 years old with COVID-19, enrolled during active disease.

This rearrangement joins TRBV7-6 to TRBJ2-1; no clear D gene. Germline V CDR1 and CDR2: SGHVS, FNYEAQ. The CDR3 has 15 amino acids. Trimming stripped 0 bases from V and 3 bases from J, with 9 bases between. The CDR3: CASSLAAGVYNEQFF. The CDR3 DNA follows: TGTGCCAGCAGCTTAGCGGCAGGCGTCTACAATGAGCAGTTCTTC.

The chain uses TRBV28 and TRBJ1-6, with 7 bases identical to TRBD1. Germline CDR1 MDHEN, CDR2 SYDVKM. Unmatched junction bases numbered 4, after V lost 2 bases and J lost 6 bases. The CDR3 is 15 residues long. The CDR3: CASSLAGGRNSPLHF. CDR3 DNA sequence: TGTGCCAGCAGTTTAGCAGGGGGTCGTAATTCACCCCTCCACTTT.

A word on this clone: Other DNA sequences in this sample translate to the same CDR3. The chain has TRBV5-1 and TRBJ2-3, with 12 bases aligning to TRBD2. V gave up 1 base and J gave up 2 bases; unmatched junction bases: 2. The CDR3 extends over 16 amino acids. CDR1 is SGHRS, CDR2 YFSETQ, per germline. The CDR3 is CASSLPSGGATDTQYF. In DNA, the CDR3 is TGCGCCAGCAGCTTGCCTAGCGGGGGGGCCACAGATACGCAGTATTTT. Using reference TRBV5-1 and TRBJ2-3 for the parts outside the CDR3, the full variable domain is KAGVTQTPRYLIKTRGQQVTLSCSPISGHRSVSWYQQTPGQGLQFLFEYFSETQRNKGNFPGRFSGRQFSNSRSEMNVSTLELGDSALYLCASSLPSGGATDTQYFGPGTRLTVL.

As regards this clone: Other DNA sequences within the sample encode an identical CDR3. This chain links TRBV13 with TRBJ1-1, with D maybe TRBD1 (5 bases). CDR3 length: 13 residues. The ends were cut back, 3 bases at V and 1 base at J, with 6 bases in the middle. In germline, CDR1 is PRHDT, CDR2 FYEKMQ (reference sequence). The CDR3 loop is CASSFQGNTEAFF. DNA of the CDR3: TGTGCCAGCAGCTTTCAGGGGAACACTGAAGCTTTCTTT.

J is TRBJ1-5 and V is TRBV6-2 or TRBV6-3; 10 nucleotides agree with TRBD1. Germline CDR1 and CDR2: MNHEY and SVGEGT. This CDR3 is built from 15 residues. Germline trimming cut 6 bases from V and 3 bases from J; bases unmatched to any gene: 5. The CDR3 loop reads CASSWGQGHNQPQHF. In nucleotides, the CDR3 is TGTGCCAGCAGCTGGGGACAGGGGCACAATCAGCCCCAGCATTTT.

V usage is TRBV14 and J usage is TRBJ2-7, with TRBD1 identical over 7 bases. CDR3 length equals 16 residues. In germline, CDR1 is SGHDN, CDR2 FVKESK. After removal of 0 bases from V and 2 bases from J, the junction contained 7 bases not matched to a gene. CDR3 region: CASSQDGTALTYEQYF. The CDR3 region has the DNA TGTGCCAGCAGCCAAGATGGGACAGCCCTGACCTACGAGCAGTACTTC. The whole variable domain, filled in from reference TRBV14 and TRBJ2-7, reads EAGVTQFPSHSVIEKGQTVTLRCDPISGHDNLYWYRRVMGKEIKFLLHFVKESKQDESGMPNNRFLAERTGGTYSTLKVQPAELEDSGVYFCASSQDGTALTYEQYFGPGTRLTVT.

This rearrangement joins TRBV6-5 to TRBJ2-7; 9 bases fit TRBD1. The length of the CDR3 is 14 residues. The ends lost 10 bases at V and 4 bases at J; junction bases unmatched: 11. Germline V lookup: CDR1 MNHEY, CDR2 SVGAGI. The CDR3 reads CATLYRGQGYEQYF. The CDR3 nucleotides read TGTGCCACCTTGTACAGGGGGCAGGGATACGAGCAGTACTTC.

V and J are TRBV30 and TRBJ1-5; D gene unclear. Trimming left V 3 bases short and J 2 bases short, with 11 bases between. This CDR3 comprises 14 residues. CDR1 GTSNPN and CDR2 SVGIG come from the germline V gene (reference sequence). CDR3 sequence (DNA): TGTGCCTGGAGCCACCCGAGGGGCAATCAGCCCCAGCATTTT. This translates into CAWSHPRGNQPQHF.

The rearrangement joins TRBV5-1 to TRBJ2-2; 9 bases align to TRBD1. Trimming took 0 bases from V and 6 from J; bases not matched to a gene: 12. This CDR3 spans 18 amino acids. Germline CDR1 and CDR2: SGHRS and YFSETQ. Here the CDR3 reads CASSLASGTGFLAGELFF. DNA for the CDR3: TGCGCCAGCAGCTTGGCTTCCGGGACAGGGTTCCTCGCCGGGGAGCTGTTTTTT.

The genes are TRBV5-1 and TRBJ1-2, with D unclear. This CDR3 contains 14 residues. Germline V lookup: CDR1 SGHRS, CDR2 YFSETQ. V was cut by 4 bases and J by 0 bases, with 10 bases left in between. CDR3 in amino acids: CASSSPGSNYGYTF. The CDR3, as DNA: TGCGCCAGCAGCAGCCCGGGGTCTAACTATGGCTACACCTTC. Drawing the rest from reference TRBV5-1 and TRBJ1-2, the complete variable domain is KAGVTQTPRYLIKTRGQQVTLSCSPISGHRSVSWYQQTPGQGLQFLFEYFSETQRNKGNFPGRFSGRQFSNSRSEMNVSTLELGDSALYLCASSSPGSNYGYTFGSGTRLTVV.

The CDR3 region has the DNA TGTGCCAGCAGTGAATCGTTCGGTGACTATGGCTACACCTTC. This translates into CASSESFGDYGYTF. V and J are TRBV6-1 and TRBJ1-2, with D hard to call. V was cut by 2 bases and J by 3 bases, with 10 bases left in between. Germline V CDR1 and CDR2: MNHNS, SASEGT. The CDR3 runs 14 residues.

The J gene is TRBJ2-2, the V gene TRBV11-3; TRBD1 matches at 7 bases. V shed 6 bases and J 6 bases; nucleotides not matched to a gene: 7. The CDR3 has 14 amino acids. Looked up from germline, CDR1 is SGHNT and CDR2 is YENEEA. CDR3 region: CASSRNRGPGELFF. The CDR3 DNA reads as TGTGCCAGCAGTCGTAACAGGGGACCCGGGGAGCTGTTTTTT.

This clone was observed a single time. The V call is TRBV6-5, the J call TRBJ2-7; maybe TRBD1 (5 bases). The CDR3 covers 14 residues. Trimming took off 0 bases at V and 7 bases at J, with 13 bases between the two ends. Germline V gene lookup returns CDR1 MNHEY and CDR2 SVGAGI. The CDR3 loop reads CASSYSRVQAEQYF. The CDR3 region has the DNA TGTGCCAGCAGTTACTCGAGAGTACAGGCAGAGCAGTACTTC.

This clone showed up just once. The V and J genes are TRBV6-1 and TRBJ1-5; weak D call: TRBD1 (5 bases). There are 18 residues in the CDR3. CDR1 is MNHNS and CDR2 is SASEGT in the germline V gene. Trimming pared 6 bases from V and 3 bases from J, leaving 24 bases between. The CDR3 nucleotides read TGTGCCAGCAGGGAATCTCAACCTTGGGGCGTTATCAATCAGCCCCAGCATTTT. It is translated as CASRESQPWGVINQPQHF.

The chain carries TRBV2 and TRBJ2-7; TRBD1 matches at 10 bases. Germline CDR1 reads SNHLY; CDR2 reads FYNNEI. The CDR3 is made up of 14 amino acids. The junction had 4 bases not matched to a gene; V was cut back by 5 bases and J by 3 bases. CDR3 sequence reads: CASSWTGGSYEQYF. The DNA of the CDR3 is TGTGCCAGCAGTTGGACAGGGGGAAGCTACGAGCAGTACTTC.

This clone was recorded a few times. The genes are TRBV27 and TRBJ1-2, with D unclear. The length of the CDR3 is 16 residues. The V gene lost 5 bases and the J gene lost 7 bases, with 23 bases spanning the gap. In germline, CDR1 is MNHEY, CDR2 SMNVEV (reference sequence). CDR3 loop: CASSPTLIRTRGGYTF. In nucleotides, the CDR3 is TGTGCCAGCAGTCCTACCCTCATCCGTACCAGAGGTGGCTACACCTTC.

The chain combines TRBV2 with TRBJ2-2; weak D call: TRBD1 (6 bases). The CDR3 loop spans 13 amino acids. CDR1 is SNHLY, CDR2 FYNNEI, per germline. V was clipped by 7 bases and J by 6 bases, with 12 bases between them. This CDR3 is CASNRESAGELFF. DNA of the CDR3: TGTGCCAGCAACAGGGAATCCGCCGGGGAGCTGTTTTTT. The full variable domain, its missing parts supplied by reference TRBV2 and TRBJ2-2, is EPEVTQTPSHQVTQMGQEVILRCVPISNHLYFYWYRQILGQKVEFLVSFYNNEISEKSEIFDDQFSVERPDGSNFTLKIRSTKLEDSAMYFCASNRESAGELFFGEGSRLTVL.

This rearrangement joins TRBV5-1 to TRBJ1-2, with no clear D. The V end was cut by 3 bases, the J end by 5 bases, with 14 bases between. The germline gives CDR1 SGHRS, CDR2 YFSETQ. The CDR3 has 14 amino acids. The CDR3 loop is CASSSFSGLYGYTF. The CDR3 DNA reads TGCGCCAGCAGCTCCTTCTCGGGTCTATATGGCTACACCTTC.

In DNA, the CDR3 is TGTGCCAGCAGTACAGGACAGTTAATAAACATTCAGTACTTC. Protein: CASSTGQLINIQYF. This chain uses TRBV2 with TRBJ2-4, with D maybe TRBD1 (6 bases). CDR3 size: 14 residues. The V gene's germline CDR1 is SNHLY and CDR2 FYNNEI. Trimming removed 5 bases from V and 6 bases from J, with 14 bases in between.

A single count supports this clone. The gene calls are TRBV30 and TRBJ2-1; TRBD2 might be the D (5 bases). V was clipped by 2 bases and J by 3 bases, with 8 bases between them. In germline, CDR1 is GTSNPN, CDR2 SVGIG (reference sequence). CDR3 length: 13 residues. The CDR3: CAWSITSYNEQFF. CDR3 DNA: TGTGCCTGGAGTATTACTAGCTACAATGAGCAGTTCTTC.

This CDR3 reads CASSDQNTEAFF. The CDR3 nucleotides are TGTGCCAGCAGTGATCAGAACACTGAAGCTTTCTTT. The J gene is TRBJ1-1, the V gene TRBV2; D gene uncertain. The germline gives CDR1 SNHLY, CDR2 FYNNEI. Trimming took off 3 bases at V and 1 base at J, with 3 bases between the two ends. This CDR3 is built from 12 residues.

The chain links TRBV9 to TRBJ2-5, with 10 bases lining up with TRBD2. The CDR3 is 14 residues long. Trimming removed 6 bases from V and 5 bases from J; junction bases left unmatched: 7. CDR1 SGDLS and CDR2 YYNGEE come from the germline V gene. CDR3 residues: CASTTGTSEETQYF. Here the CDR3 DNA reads TGTGCCAGCACAACCGGGACTAGCGAGGAGACCCAGTACTTC.

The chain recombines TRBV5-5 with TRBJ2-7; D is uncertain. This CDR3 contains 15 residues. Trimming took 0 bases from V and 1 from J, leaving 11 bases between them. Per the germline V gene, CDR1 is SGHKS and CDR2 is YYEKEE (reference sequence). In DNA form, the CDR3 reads TGTGCCAGCAGCTTGGAACCTTACGGTTCCTACGAGCAGTACTTC. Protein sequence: CASSLEPYGSYEQYF.

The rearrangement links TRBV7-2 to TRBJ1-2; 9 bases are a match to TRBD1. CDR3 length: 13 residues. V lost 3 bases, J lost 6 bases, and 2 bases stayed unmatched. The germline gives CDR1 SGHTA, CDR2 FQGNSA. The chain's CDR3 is CASSLDRGDGYTF. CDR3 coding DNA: TGTGCCAGCAGCTTGGACAGGGGAGATGGCTACACCTTC.

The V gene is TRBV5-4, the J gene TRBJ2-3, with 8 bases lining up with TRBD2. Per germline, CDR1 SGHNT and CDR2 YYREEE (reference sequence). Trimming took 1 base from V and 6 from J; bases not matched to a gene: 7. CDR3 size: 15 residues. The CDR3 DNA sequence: TGTGCCAGCAGCTTGATGAACGGGGGGGCGGATACGCAGTATTTT. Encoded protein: CASSLMNGGADTQYF.

The CDR3 region has the DNA TGTGCCAGCATCCCTAGCGGGGGGCTCACCGGGGAGCTGTTTTTT. This gives the protein CASIPSGGLTGELFF. The chain combines TRBV28 with TRBJ2-2, with 11 bases lining up with TRBD2. V dropped 7 bases and J dropped 4; count of bases not matched to a gene: 5. The germline V gene encodes CDR1 MDHEN and CDR2 SYDVKM. The length of the CDR3 is 15 residues.

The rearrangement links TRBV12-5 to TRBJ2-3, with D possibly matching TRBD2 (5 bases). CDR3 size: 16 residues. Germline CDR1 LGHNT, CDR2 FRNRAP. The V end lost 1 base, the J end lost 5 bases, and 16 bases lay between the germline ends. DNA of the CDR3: TGTGCTAGTGGTTTGGGGTTAGAGCGGCCCCAAGATACGCAGTATTTT. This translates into CASGLGLERPQDTQYF.

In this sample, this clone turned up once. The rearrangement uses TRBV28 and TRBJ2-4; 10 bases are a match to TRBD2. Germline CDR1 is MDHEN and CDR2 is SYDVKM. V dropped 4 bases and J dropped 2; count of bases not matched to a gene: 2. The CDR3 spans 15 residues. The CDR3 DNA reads TGTGCCAGCAGTTCTAGCGGGGGCACCAAAAACATTCAGTACTTC. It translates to CASSSSGGTKNIQYF.

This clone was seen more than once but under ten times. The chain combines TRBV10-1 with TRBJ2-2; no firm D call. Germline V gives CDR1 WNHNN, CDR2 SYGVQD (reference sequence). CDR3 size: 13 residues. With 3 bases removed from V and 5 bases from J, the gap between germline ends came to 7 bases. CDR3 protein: CASSDVRTGELFF. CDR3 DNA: TGCGCCAGCAGTGATGTCCGGACCGGGGAGCTGTTTTTT.

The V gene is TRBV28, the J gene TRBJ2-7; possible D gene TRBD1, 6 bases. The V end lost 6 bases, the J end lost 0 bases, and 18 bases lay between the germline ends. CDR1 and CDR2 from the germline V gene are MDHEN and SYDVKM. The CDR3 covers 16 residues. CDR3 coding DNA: TGTGCCAGCAGGCCCTCGACAGGTCCCTACTCCTACGAGCAGTACTTC. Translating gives CASRPSTGPYSYEQYF.

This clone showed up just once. This CDR3 reads CASSLARGGNEQFF. The CDR3 coding sequence is TGCGCCAGCAGCTTGGCTAGGGGAGGGAATGAGCAGTTCTTC. The chain combines TRBV5-1 with TRBJ2-1; 7 bases line up with TRBD2. J lost 7 bases, V lost 0 bases, and 4 bases had no gene match. CDR3 length: 14 residues. Germline loops: CDR1 SGHRS, CDR2 YFSETQ.

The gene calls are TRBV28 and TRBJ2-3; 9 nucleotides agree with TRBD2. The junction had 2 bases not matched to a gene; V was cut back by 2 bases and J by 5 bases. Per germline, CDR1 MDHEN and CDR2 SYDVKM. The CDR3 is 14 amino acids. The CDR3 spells CASSLAGGQDTQYF. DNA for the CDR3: TGTGCCAGCAGTTTAGCGGGGGGGCAAGATACGCAGTATTTT.